Below, 3 T cell receptor beta chains from the same sample are listed, as sequenced in a study of CD8 T cells in ankylosing spondylitis. Study outcomes and limitations: What seemed typical of ankylosing spondylitis blood was a TCR beta motif built from several highly homologous variants.

TCRdb recomputed calls from the 5' RACE reads with MiXCR, one row per CDR3 protein. The sample has approximately 150,000 distinct CDR3 sequences; roughly 17% are singletons. Their cognate antigens are unknown. The sample taken for sequencing was blood, either unsorted or a sorted T cell fraction (not recorded which). These receptors were collected from a male donor with ankylosing spondylitis.

The chain joins TRBV5-1 to TRBJ1-5; D unclear. Germline-derived CDR1 and CDR2 are SGHRS and YFSETQ. The CDR3 has 14 residues. V lost 1 base, J lost 1 base, and 6 bases lay in between. This CDR3 is CASSLFGSNQPQHF. CDR3 sequence (DNA): TGCGCCAGCAGCTTGTTTGGCAGCAATCAGCCCCAGCATTTT.

As DNA, the CDR3 is TGTGCCATCAGTGACCTAGCGGGAGTCGTGTCTGGGGCCAACGTCCTGACTTTC. Its protein product is CAISDLAGVVSGANVLTF. The chain has TRBV10-3 and TRBJ2-6; 10 positions match TRBD2. CDR1 is ENHRY, CDR2 SYGVKD, per germline. The CDR3 is 18 residues long. V dropped 3 bases and J dropped 1; count of bases not matched to a gene: 6.

This clonotype was seen more than once but under ten times. CDR3 amino acids: CASSRTGGTDTQYF. CDR3 bases: TGTGCCAGCAGTAGGACAGGGGGGACAGATACGCAGTATTTT. The V call is TRBV12-3 or TRBV12-4, the J call TRBJ2-3; 10 nucleotides agree with TRBD1. This CDR3 is built from 14 residues. V shed 5 bases, J shed 3 bases, and the junction held 2 bases outside the gene matches.